These 3 T cell receptor beta chains originate from one sample sequenced in a study of blood T cell repertoires in COVID-19. Some clones are missing from TCRdb's copy, which holds only in-frame ones; the method was immunoSEQ multiplex PCR. The sample shows about 310,000 clones, roughly 84% of them seen only once. Sequencing used peripheral blood. These TCRs come from a man in his fifties with active or convalescent COVID-19.

The chain is built from TRBV4-2 and TRBJ1-1; D might be TRBD1 (6 bases). Trimming took off 2 bases at V and 1 base at J, with 11 bases between the two ends. Germline CDR1 is LGHNA and CDR2 is YNFKEQ. The CDR3 runs 15 residues. CDR3 region: CASSQLQGPNTEAFF. The CDR3 coding sequence is TGTGCCAGCAGCCAATTACAGGGCCCGAACACTGAAGCTTTCTTT.

The chain joins TRBV5-6 to TRBJ1-6; 9 nucleotides match TRBD1. Germline V gene data show CDR1 as SGHDT and CDR2 as YYEEEE. V gave up 4 bases and J gave up 5 bases; unmatched junction bases: 7. The CDR3 has 16 amino acids. The CDR3 sequence: CASSPDRGRDNSPLHF. The CDR3 nucleotides are TGTGCCAGCAGCCCGGACAGGGGTAGGGATAATTCACCCCTCCACTTT.

This chain uses TRBV6-1 with TRBJ1-1; 9 bases fit TRBD1. CDR1 MNHNS and CDR2 SASEGT come from the germline V gene. V trimming: 2 bases; J trimming: 7 bases; junction bases outside the gene matches: 2. The CDR3 runs to 13 residues. The CDR3 here is CASSERQGDEAFF. The CDR3 nucleotides read TGTGCCAGCAGTGAACGACAGGGGGATGAAGCTTTCTTT.